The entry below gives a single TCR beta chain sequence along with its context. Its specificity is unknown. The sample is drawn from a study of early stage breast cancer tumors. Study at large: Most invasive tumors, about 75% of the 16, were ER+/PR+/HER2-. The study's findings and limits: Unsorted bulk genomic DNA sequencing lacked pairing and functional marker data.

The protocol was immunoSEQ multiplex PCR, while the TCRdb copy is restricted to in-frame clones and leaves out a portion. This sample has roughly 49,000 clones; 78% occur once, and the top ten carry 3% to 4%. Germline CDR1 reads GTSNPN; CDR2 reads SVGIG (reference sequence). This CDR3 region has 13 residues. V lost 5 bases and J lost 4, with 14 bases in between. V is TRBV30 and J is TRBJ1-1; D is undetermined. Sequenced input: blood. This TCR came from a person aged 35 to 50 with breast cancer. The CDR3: CAWDLDGLTEAFF. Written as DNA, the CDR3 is TGTGCCTGGGATTTGGATGGGCTCACTGAAGCTTTCTTT.